This passage covers 17 T cell receptor beta chains from one sample sequenced in a study of blood T cells in healthy people across ages. A sample-barcoded 5' primer and a J-beta primer mix were used in a second PCR of roughly 6 to 11 cycles. TCRdb used MiXCR to reprocess the 5' RACE reads, holding one entry per CDR3 protein. Altogether 650,000 to 1,000,000 distinct CDR3 sequences are present, about 37% being singletons, with the ten largest covering approximately 12%. Input material: blood. These receptors originate from a man aged 18 to 29 in good health.

With regard to this clonotype: This may come from a read error, since a much larger clone is one base off. V usage is TRBV29-1 and J usage is TRBJ2-5, with D uncertain. V gave up 7 bases and J gave up 11 bases, with 14 bases separating them. The germline V gene has CDR1 SQVTM and CDR2 ANQGSEA. CDR3 length: 10 amino acids. The CDR3 DNA is TGCAGCGCTATTAACAATGAGCAGTACTTC. This translates into CSAINNEQYF.

This chain links TRBV29-1 with TRBJ1-1; no clear D. The CDR3 runs 12 residues. Germline CDR1 is SQVTM and CDR2 is ANQGSEA. The CDR3 loop reads CTASWANTEAFF. For the CDR3, the DNA is TGCACCGCGTCGTGGGCGAACACTGAAGCTTTCTTT.

The chain couples TRBV25-1 to TRBJ2-1; tentative D call: TRBD2 (5 bases). The CDR3 contains 13 residues. V shed 4 bases and J shed 6 bases, with 10 bases lying between them. The V gene's germline CDR1 is MGHDK and CDR2 SYGVNS. Written as DNA, the CDR3 is TGTGCCAGCAGTGGAGGGTGGAGCAATGAGCAGTTCTTC. As protein: CASSGGWSNEQFF. Full variable domain (remainder filled in from reference TRBV25-1 and TRBJ2-1): EADIYQTPRYLVIGTGKKITLECSQTMGHDKMYWYQQDPGMELHLIHYSYGVNSTEKGDLSSESTVSRIRTEHFPLTLESARPSHTSQYLCASSGGWSNEQFFGPGTRLTVL.

About this clonotype itself: This could be a read error, since a much larger clone is one nucleotide away. The chain has TRBV10-3 and TRBJ1-2, with 8 bases lining up with TRBD1. Germline assignment: CDR1 ENHRY and CDR2 SYGVKD. This CDR3 is 16 amino acids long. CDR3 sequence (DNA): TGTGCCACCAGTTTCGACAGGGGTGGTGAGGGCTATGGCTACACCTTC. It specifies CATSFDRGGEGYGYTF.

In its sample, this clonotype was seen a few times. The chain employs TRBV7-2 and TRBJ1-1; D unclear. CDR3 length: 13 residues. The germline CDR1 and CDR2 sequences are SGHTA and FQGNSA. Trimming cost V 4 bases and J 3 bases, with 9 bases left between them. CDR3 region: CASSSGQHTEAFF. The CDR3 DNA sequence: TGTGCCAGCAGCTCTGGGCAGCACACTGAAGCTTTCTTT.

This clonotype was picked up many times. The gene calls are TRBV7-2 and TRBJ2-1, with a possible D match to TRBD2 (5 bases). Germline V gene sequence: CDR1 SGHTA, CDR2 FQGNSA. The V end was cut by 5 bases, the J end by 5 bases, with 13 bases between. The length of the CDR3 is 14 residues. CDR3 sequence: CASSPGLRDNEQFF. CDR3 bases: TGTGCCAGCAGCCCTGGGTTGAGGGACAATGAGCAGTTCTTC.

This clonotype was counted between two and nine times. V usage is TRBV21-1 and J usage is TRBJ2-7; the D segment call TRBD2 is taken from the table without a DNA check. TRBV21-1 is an annotated pseudogene. The CDR3 contains 14 residues. The CDR3 loop is CASSKGAGTYEQYF. The CDR3 bases are TGTGCCAGCAGCAAAGGAGCGGGGACCTACGAGCAGTACTTC.

The rearrangement uses TRBV4-3 and TRBJ2-3; D tentatively reads TRBD1 or TRBD2 (6 bases each). V was shortened by 0 bases and J by 6 bases, with 13 bases between the two germline ends. This CDR3 contains 15 residues. CDR1 is LGHNA, CDR2 YSLEER, per germline. As DNA, the CDR3 is TGCGCCAGCAGCCAAGAGTTCTCGGGGGCGGATACGCAGTATTTT. It specifies CASSQEFSGADTQYF.

The table lists this clonotype with a few counts. The chain employs TRBV30 and TRBJ1-1; D gene ambiguous. Germline CDR1 reads GTSNPN; CDR2 reads SVGIG (reference sequence). With 4 bases removed from V and 7 bases from J, the gap between germline ends came to 10 bases. The CDR3 loop spans 11 amino acids. CDR3 nucleotides: TGTGCCTGGACGCAGGAGATTGAAGCTTTCTTT. It encodes CAWTQEIEAFF.

This clonotype came up a few times. The chain recombines TRBV6-6 with TRBJ1-5, with TRBD1 matching over 8 bases. CDR3 length equals 17 residues. Looked up from germline, CDR1 is MNHNY and CDR2 is SVGAGI (reference sequence). V dropped 0 bases and J dropped 3; count of bases not matched to a gene: 7. The CDR3 protein is CASSYSTWGQVNQPQHF. CDR3 DNA: TGTGCCAGCAGTTACTCGACGTGGGGACAGGTCAATCAGCCCCAGCATTTT.

Here the CDR3 reads CASSESPIGAGELFF. The CDR3 DNA follows: TGTGCCAGCAGTGAATCCCCGATCGGGGCCGGGGAGCTGTTTTTT. This chain connects TRBV2 to TRBJ2-2, with D possibly TRBD2 on 5 matching bases. This CDR3 is 15 amino acids long. Trimming pared 2 bases from V and 6 bases from J, leaving 13 bases between. Germline CDR1 and CDR2: SNHLY and FYNNEI.

This clonotype occurred a few times. The chain carries TRBV9 and TRBJ1-5, with TRBD1 identical over 7 bases. Germline V gives CDR1 SGDLS, CDR2 YYNGEE. V dropped 6 bases and J dropped 4; count of bases not matched to a gene: 7. The CDR3 covers 14 residues. The chain's CDR3 is CASNSGTVNQPQHF. For the CDR3, the DNA is TGTGCCAGCAACTCCGGGACAGTTAATCAGCCCCAGCATTTT.

This clonotype was found a few times. The V call is TRBV7-2, the J call TRBJ1-1, with D perhaps matching TRBD1 (5 bases). Deletions cut 5 bases from V and 5 bases from J, with 18 bases between. Germline V gene lookup returns CDR1 SGHTA and CDR2 FQGNSA. There are 15 residues in the CDR3. CDR3 nucleotides: TGTGCCAGCAGCCCGCCCGACGGGGCGCAGACTGAAGCTTTCTTT. Residues: CASSPPDGAQTEAFF.

This clonotype showed up many times. The chain joins TRBV20-1 to TRBJ2-1; D is perhaps TRBD1 (6 bases). This CDR3 is built from 12 residues. Germline V CDR1 and CDR2: DFQATT, SNEGSKA (reference sequence). V gave up 6 bases and J gave up 3 bases, with 9 bases separating them. As DNA, the CDR3 is TGCAGTGCCACAGGGAACTACAATGAGCAGTTCTTC. Translation: CSATGNYNEQFF.

This clonotype was counted a few times. This sequence joins TRBV29-1 and TRBJ1-1; D is undetermined. V shed 4 bases and J shed 4 bases, with 16 bases lying between them. This CDR3 spans 14 amino acids. CDR1 and CDR2 (germline): SQVTM, ANQGSEA. CDR3 in amino acids: CSVVPGGRGTEAFF. DNA for the CDR3: TGCAGCGTTGTCCCAGGTGGGAGAGGCACTGAAGCTTTCTTT.

This clonotype appeared a few times. V usage is TRBV20-1 and J usage is TRBJ1-6; D uncertain. Germline assignment: CDR1 DFQATT and CDR2 SNEGSKA (reference sequence). Trimming shortened V by 6 bases and J by 4 bases, and 13 bases separated the two germline ends. The CDR3 contains 14 residues. The CDR3 DNA reads TGCAGTGCCGAGGCGGGTTTTTATAATTCACCCCTCCACTTT. Translation: CSAEAGFYNSPLHF.

V and J are TRBV20-1 and TRBJ1-4; 8 bases match TRBD1. Trimming removed 6 bases from V and 6 bases from J; junction bases left unmatched: 18. Looked up from germline, CDR1 is DFQATT and CDR2 is SNEGSKA (reference sequence). CDR3 length equals 17 residues. The CDR3 nucleotides read TGCAGTGCGTCACCAATTAATCTCGCAGGGGGCGATGAAAAACTGTTTTTT. Translation gives CSASPINLAGGDEKLFF.